These 24 T cell receptor beta chains were sequenced from one sample in a study of cytomegalovirus exposure and HLA in healthy donors. A multiplex PCR was run with 60 Vbeta primers and 13 Jbeta primers. The table came from immunoSEQ multiplex PCR; TCRdb's copy has only in-frame clones and leaves some out. Found here are fewer than 350,000 clones, around 90% of them singletons; the top ten hold more than 2%. Sequencing input: PBMCs. The receptors derive from a woman aged 18-29 years in good health and CMV-seronegative.

The CDR3 loop reads CAISESLREGYTF. The CDR3 nucleotides are TGTGCCATCAGTGAGTCCCTCCGGGAAGGCTACACCTTC. The rearrangement uses TRBV10-3 and TRBJ1-2; D is uncertain. The CDR3 has 13 amino acids. Between the trimmed V and J ends, which lost 0 bases and 8 bases, there was a span of 10 bases. The germline CDR1 and CDR2 sequences are ENHRY and SYGVKD.

This clone has only one observation. The rearrangement links TRBV13 to TRBJ1-1; 9 nucleotides align to TRBD1. With 5 bases clipped from V and 5 bases from J, the junction kept 3 bases outside the gene matches. There are 13 residues in the CDR3. Germline CDR1 and CDR2: PRHDT and FYEKMQ (reference sequence). This CDR3 is CASSVDRGTEAFF. The CDR3 DNA sequence: TGTGCCAGCAGCGTAGACAGGGGGACTGAAGCTTTCTTT. The complete variable domain, with remaining parts taken from reference TRBV13 and TRBJ1-1, reads AAGVIQSPRHLIKEKRETATLKCYPIPRHDTVYWYQQGPGQDPQFLISFYEKMQSDKGSIPDRFSAQQFSDYHSELNMSSLELGDSALYFCASSVDRGTEAFFGQGTRLTVV.

In DNA form, the CDR3 reads TGTGCCAGCAGTGAATACCGGGGAAACGGCTATGGCTACACCTTC. Its protein product is CASSEYRGNGYGYTF. The chain couples TRBV2 to TRBJ1-2; D unresolved. Looked up from germline, CDR1 is SNHLY and CDR2 is FYNNEI. V was cut by 2 bases and J by 4 bases, with 14 bases left in between. CDR3 length: 15 residues.

The J gene is TRBJ2-7, the V gene TRBV7-8; 9 bases align to TRBD2. Germline V gives CDR1 SGHVS, CDR2 FQNEAQ. V trimming: 7 bases; J trimming: 3 bases; junction bases outside the gene matches: 25. The CDR3 length is 20 residues. CDR3 in DNA: TGTGCCAGCACCTTGCAGGGGACTAGCCGCGCATCACATATCCTCTACGAGCAGTACTTC. Protein sequence: CASTLQGTSRASHILYEQYF.

The rearrangement links TRBV19 to TRBJ1-2, with D uncertain. With 11 bases removed from V and 2 bases from J, the gap between germline ends came to 18 bases. The germline V gene has CDR1 LNHDA and CDR2 SQIVND (reference sequence). This CDR3 region has 14 residues. In DNA form, the CDR3 reads TGTGCCGGTACCCTCGAGGGAGCGAACTATGGCTACACCTTC. This encodes CAGTLEGANYGYTF.

The chain recombines TRBV6-5 with TRBJ2-2; 7 bases are shared with TRBD2. CDR3 length: 16 residues. The germline V gene encodes CDR1 MNHEY and CDR2 SVGAGI. V trimming: 4 bases; J trimming: 7 bases; junction bases outside the gene matches: 12. CDR3 sequence: CASSSDLAVAYGELFF. The CDR3 nucleotides read TGTGCCAGCAGTTCCGATCTAGCGGTCGCCTACGGGGAGCTGTTTTTT.

CDR3 sequence (DNA): TGTGCCAGCAGCGTAGGTCCACTCCCCTCCTACGAGCAGTACTTC. Translating gives CASSVGPLPSYEQYF. The chain recombines TRBV9 with TRBJ2-7, with D unclear. V lost 0 bases and J 0 bases, leaving 10 bases between the germline ends. Looked up from germline, CDR1 is SGDLS and CDR2 is YYNGEE. The CDR3 runs 15 residues.

The chain has TRBV27 and TRBJ2-7; D possibly corresponds to TRBD2 (5 bases). The V end lost 3 bases, the J end lost 2 bases, and 8 bases lay between the germline ends. Germline V gives CDR1 MNHEY, CDR2 SMNVEV (reference sequence). CDR3 length: 13 residues. The CDR3 loop is CASSFPGTYEQYF. The CDR3 nucleotides are TGTGCCAGCAGTTTTCCGGGAACCTACGAGCAGTACTTC.

This chain joins TRBV6-1 and TRBJ1-6; D gene unclear. V was cut by 2 bases and J by 9 bases, with 8 bases left in between. The CDR3 spans 13 residues. The germline V gene has CDR1 MNHNS and CDR2 SASEGT. The CDR3 sequence: CASSEPGGSPLHF. DNA of the CDR3: TGTGCCAGCAGTGAACCCGGCGGTTCACCCCTCCACTTT.

This chain connects TRBV30 to TRBJ1-2; the match to TRBD1 covers 9 bases. V trimming: 5 bases; J trimming: 2 bases; junction bases outside the gene matches: 3. Germline values: CDR1 GTSNPN, CDR2 SVGIG (reference sequence). The CDR3 has 13 residues. CDR3 nucleotides: TGTGCCTGGCTACAGGGGGCGAACTATGGCTACACCTTC. Translation gives CAWLQGANYGYTF.

The chain recombines TRBV5-1 with TRBJ2-1; the match to TRBD1 covers 12 bases. The CDR3 extends over 15 amino acids. With 7 bases clipped from V and 7 bases from J, the junction kept 9 bases outside the gene matches. Germline V gives CDR1 SGHRS, CDR2 YFSETQ. DNA for the CDR3: TGCGCCAGCTACCTTATGGGACAGGGGGCAAATGAGCAGTTCTTC. Its translation: CASYLMGQGANEQFF.

CDR3 in amino acids: CASSELVGTGGDGYTF. The CDR3 DNA follows: TGTGCCAGCAGTGAATTGGTTGGGACAGGAGGGGATGGCTACACCTTC. The chain joins TRBV6-1 to TRBJ1-2, with TRBD1 matching over 8 bases. The CDR3 sequence is 16 residues long. Per the germline V gene, CDR1 is MNHNS and CDR2 is SASEGT. Unmatched junction bases numbered 11, after V lost 2 bases and J lost 6 bases.

V and J are TRBV5-1 and TRBJ2-1; D not resolved. CDR3 length: 13 amino acids. Trimming removed 0 bases from V and 5 bases from J, with 6 bases in between. From germline, CDR1 is SGHRS and CDR2 YFSETQ. The CDR3 DNA is TGCGCCAGCAGCTTGGCGGGTCACAATGAGCAGTTCTTC. This translates into CASSLAGHNEQFF.

This CDR3 reads CASSYSSRGQSYGYTF. The CDR3 DNA is TGTGCCAGCAGTTACTCGAGTAGAGGACAGTCCTATGGCTACACCTTC. The chain has TRBV6-5 and TRBJ1-2; perhaps TRBD1 as D (6 bases). Germline loops: CDR1 MNHEY, CDR2 SVGAGI. The CDR3 has 16 amino acids. V lost 0 bases, J lost 4 bases, and 15 bases lay in between.

This clone appeared a few times. The CDR3 sequence: CASSLGGGDTEAFF. In DNA form, the CDR3 reads TGTGCCAGCAGCTTAGGTGGGGGGGACACTGAAGCTTTCTTT. The chain combines TRBV11-2 with TRBJ1-1, with D perhaps TRBD1 (5 bases). The CDR3 sequence is 14 residues long. Germline values: CDR1 SGHAT, CDR2 FQNNGV. V was trimmed by 1 base and J by 3 bases, leaving 9 bases between them.

This clone came up a few times. The rearrangement links TRBV6-1 to TRBJ1-5, with D perhaps matching TRBD1 (6 bases). V was pared by 7 bases and J by 6 bases, with 16 bases between. The germline V gene encodes CDR1 MNHNS and CDR2 SASEGT. The CDR3 is 14 residues long. The CDR3 region is CASTSQGGAQPQHF. As DNA, the CDR3 is TGTGCCAGCACCTCACAAGGGGGAGCTCAGCCCCAGCATTTT.

This clone was recorded once. The chain has TRBV5-4 and TRBJ1-1; D may be TRBD1 (6 bases). Germline loops: CDR1 SGHNT, CDR2 YYREEE (reference sequence). This CDR3 region has 15 residues. Trimming left V 6 bases short and J 0 bases short, with 15 bases between. Here the CDR3 reads CASTGRGGMNTEAFF. The DNA of the CDR3 is TGTGCCAGCACCGGGCGAGGGGGTATGAACACTGAAGCTTTCTTT.

The gene calls are TRBV21-1 and TRBJ2-7; the table's D call of TRBD1 was not tested on the DNA. TRBV21-1 is labeled a pseudogene. The CDR3 contains 16 residues. The CDR3 loop is CASSKEKGRDSYEQYF. The DNA for the CDR3 is TGTGCCAGCAGCAAAGAAAAAGGAAGGGACAGCTACGAGCAGTACTTC.

This clone turned up a few times. This rearrangement joins TRBV7-9 to TRBJ1-1; D not resolved. Trimming took 1 base from V and 6 from J, leaving 3 bases between them. CDR3 length: 11 residues. Germline loops: CDR1 SEHNR, CDR2 FQNEAQ (reference sequence). Written as DNA, the CDR3 is TGTGCCAGCAGCTTAGTCTCTGAAGCTTTCTTT. Residues: CASSLVSEAFF.

The sample holds one count of this clone. The chain is built from TRBV7-2 and TRBJ1-2; weak D call: TRBD1 (5 bases). The germline gives CDR1 SGHTA, CDR2 FQGNSA. This CDR3 spans 14 amino acids. Between the trimmed V and J ends, which lost 4 bases and 3 bases, there was a span of 12 bases. The CDR3 loop is CASSSLGAHYGYTF. In DNA form, the CDR3 reads TGTGCCAGCAGCTCCCTAGGGGCCCACTATGGCTACACCTTC.

The chain combines TRBV6-5 with TRBJ1-1; no firm D call. The length of the CDR3 is 11 residues. Per the germline V gene, CDR1 is MNHEY and CDR2 is SVGAGI. Trimming cost V 8 bases and J 6 bases, with 10 bases left between them. CDR3 amino acids: CASRAGAEAFF. CDR3 in DNA: TGTGCCAGCCGCGCGGGCGCTGAAGCTTTCTTT.

This clone is a singleton in its sample. This rearrangement joins TRBV7-9 to TRBJ2-7, with a tentative D call TRBD1 (6 bases). CDR1 is SEHNR and CDR2 is FQNEAQ in the germline V gene (reference sequence). The V gene lost 4 bases and the J gene lost 2 bases, with 6 bases spanning the gap. The CDR3 loop spans 12 amino acids. CDR3 protein: CASSWTAYEQYF. The CDR3 nucleotides are TGTGCCAGCAGCTGGACAGCCTACGAGCAGTACTTC.

The chain recombines TRBV21-1 with TRBJ2-3; the D call TRBD2 from the table was never checked on the DNA. TRBV21-1 is described as a pseudogene. The CDR3 has 15 residues. The CDR3 loop is CASSKAEAVPDTQYF. In nucleotides, the CDR3 is TGTGCCAGCAGCAAAGCGGAGGCCGTTCCGGATACGCAGTATTTT.

V is TRBV10-3 and J is TRBJ1-1; 8 positions match TRBD1. This CDR3 region has 15 residues. J lost 2 bases, V lost 6 bases, and 8 bases had no gene match. CDR1 and CDR2 from the germline V gene are ENHRY and SYGVKD. CDR3 coding DNA: TGTGCCATCAGCGCGACAGGGGACCCTAACACTGAAGCTTTCTTT. It encodes CAISATGDPNTEAFF.